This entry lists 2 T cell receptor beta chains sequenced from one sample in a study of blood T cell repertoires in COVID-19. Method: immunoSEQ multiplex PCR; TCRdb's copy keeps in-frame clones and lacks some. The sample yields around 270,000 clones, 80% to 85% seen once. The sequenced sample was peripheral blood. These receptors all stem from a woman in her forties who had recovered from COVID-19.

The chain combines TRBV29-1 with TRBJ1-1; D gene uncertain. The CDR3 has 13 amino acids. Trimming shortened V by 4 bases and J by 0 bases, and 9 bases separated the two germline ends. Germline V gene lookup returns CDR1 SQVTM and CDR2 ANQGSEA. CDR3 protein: CSVGEQMNTEAFF. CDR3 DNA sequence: TGCAGCGTTGGGGAGCAGATGAACACTGAAGCTTTCTTT.

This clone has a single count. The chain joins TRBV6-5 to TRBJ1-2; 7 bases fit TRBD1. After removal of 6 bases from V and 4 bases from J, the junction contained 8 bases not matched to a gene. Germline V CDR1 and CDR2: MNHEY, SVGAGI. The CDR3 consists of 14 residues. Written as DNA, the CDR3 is TGTGCCAGCAGGCGCAGGGACAGATCCTATGGCTACACCTTC. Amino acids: CASRRRDRSYGYTF.